A single sample gave rise to the 15 T cell receptor beta chains below, sequenced in a study of T cell clonality in common variable immunodeficiency. Assay used: immunoSEQ multiplex PCR; TCRdb lists only in-frame clones, some missing. Observed in the sample are about 52,000 clones, none of them singletons. The sample taken for sequencing was peripheral blood mononuclear cells. Receptors originate from a person between 18 and 75 years old in good health.

Many counts were recorded for this clone. The CDR3 goes on 3 residues after the read ends, and that part is filled in from the germline J gene. The genes are TRBV6-2 or TRBV6-3 and TRBJ1-2, with 7 bases that match TRBD1. CDR1 and CDR2 from the germline V gene are MNHEY and SVGEGT. The junction had 4 bases not matched to a gene; V was cut back by 5 bases and J by 4 bases. This CDR3 has 13 residues. CDR3 DNA, as far as it was read: TGTGCCAGCAGTCGGGACAGACGCTATGGC. Amino acids: CASSRDRRYG. The complete CDR3 protein is CASSRDRRYGYTF.

This clone was counted a few times. The junction departs from germline at one end; a sequencing error may be responsible. The CDR3 is CASSLNRGEGNQPQYF. The DNA read from the CDR3 is TGTGCTAGCAGCCTAAACAGGGGAGAAGGCAATCAGCCG. The gene calls are TRBV7-7 and TRBJ2-3; 7 bases match TRBD1. The read comes to an end 3 residues before the CDR3 does, leaving the germline J gene to fill in the end. The CDR3 has 16 amino acids. Germline V gene data show CDR1 as SSHAT and CDR2 as FNYEAQ (reference sequence).

This clone was found a few times. The read terminates 3 residues ahead of where the CDR3 ends, so the germline J gene completes it. The chain couples TRBV7-3 to TRBJ1-2; maybe TRBD1 (6 bases). The CDR3 spans 15 residues. In germline, CDR1 is SGHTA, CDR2 FQGTGA. The CDR3 reads CASSLFRGSPDTYTF. The CDR3 bases that were read are TGTGCCAGCAGCTTATTCAGGGGAAGCCCAGATACC.

This clone came up many times. Read coverage stops 3 residues before the CDR3 terminus; the germline J gene supplies the remainder. V and J are TRBV5-1 and TRBJ1-1, with 9 bases that match TRBD1. The length of the CDR3 is 14 residues. J lost 1 base, V lost 4 bases, and 2 bases had no gene match. CDR1 and CDR2 (germline): SGHRS, YFSETQ. The CDR3 region is CASSPDRGNTEAFF. CDR3 DNA (partial): TGCGCCAGCAGCCCGGACAGGGGGAACACTGAA.

This clone was seen repeatedly, ten times or more. Read data end 3 residues before the CDR3 end; the end is taken from the germline J gene. The chain joins TRBV29-1 to TRBJ2-2; TRBD2 matches 8 bases. Germline loops: CDR1 SQVTM, CDR2 ANQGSEA. Losses at the gene ends were 3 bases for V and 5 bases for J; bases not matched to a gene: 8. CDR3 length: 15 residues. CDR3 DNA (partial): TGCAGCGTTGACCCAAGCGGGAGAGGGACCGGGGAG. Residues: CSVDPSGRGTGE. The whole CDR3 sequence is CSVDPSGRGTGELFF.

This clone was detected ten times or more. Compared with germline, one end of the junction differs, possibly owing to a read error. The read gets to within 3 residues of the CDR3 end, and the germline J gene fills in the rest. The gene calls are TRBV4-2 and TRBJ2-1, with 15 bases fitting TRBD2. Germline V gene data show CDR1 as LGHNA and CDR2 as YNFKEQ. CDR3 size: 15 residues. The CDR3 DNA, read in part, is TGCGCCAGCAGCCGGACTAGCGGGGGGGCCAATGAG. Protein product: CASSRTSGGANE. In full, the CDR3 is CASSRTSGGANEQFF.

As concerns this clone: Sequencing ends 3 residues short of the CDR3 end; the germline J gene provides the rest. The chain couples TRBV2 to TRBJ2-3; the match to TRBD1 covers 11 bases. The length of the CDR3 is 14 residues. Germline CDR1 reads SNHLY; CDR2 reads FYNNEI. The CDR3 sequence is CASTLDRGLQPQYF. The CDR3 bases that were read are TGTGCCAGCACCTTGGACAGGGGGCTTCAGCCG.

This clone has a count of ten or more. With the read ending 3 residues before the CDR3 end, the germline J gene is used to fill in that end. This specimen includes other DNA sequences encoding the same CDR3. V gene TRBV30 combines with J gene TRBJ2-3; D is unresolved. CDR1 and CDR2 from the germline V gene are GTSNPN and SVGIG (reference sequence). Trimming removed 0 bases from V and 0 bases from J, with 7 bases in between. The CDR3 covers 14 residues. The CDR3 here is CAWSVLGSTDTQYF. The DNA read from the CDR3 is TGTGCCTGGAGTGTATTAGGGAGCACAGATACG. The full variable domain, in which reference TRBV30 and TRBJ2-3 provide the parts outside the CDR3, is SQTIHQWPATLVQPVGSPLSLECTVEGTSNPNLYWYRQAAGRGLQLLFYSVGIGQISSEVPQNLSASRPQDRQFILSSKKLLLSDSGFYLCAWSVLGSTDTQYFGPGTRLTVL.

This clone has ten or more counts. Germline and junction disagree at one end, which may indicate a read error. The read terminates 3 residues ahead of where the CDR3 ends, so the germline J gene completes it. The gene calls are TRBV4-2 and TRBJ1-4; 8 bases agree with TRBD1. CDR1 and CDR2 from the germline V gene are LGHNA and YNFKEQ. This CDR3 contains 16 residues. CDR3 protein: CASSQTRGRANEKLFF. Incomplete CDR3 DNA: TGCGCCAGCAGCCAAACCAGGGGGCGGGCTAATGAAAAA.

Many counts were recorded for this clone. The read stops 3 residues short of the end of the CDR3; the missing end is completed from the germline J gene. V is TRBV4-2 and J is TRBJ2-5; 14 nucleotides line up with TRBD2. V lost 4 bases, J lost 0 bases, and 4 bases stayed unmatched. This CDR3 comprises 17 residues. CDR1 is LGHNA, CDR2 YNFKEQ, per germline. CDR3 DNA (partial): TGTGCCAGCAGCCCCGGGACTAGCGGGGGAAACCAAGAGACC. This translates into CASSPGTSGGNQET. The whole CDR3 is CASSPGTSGGNQETQYF.

A few counts support this clone. From the germline J gene comes the end of the CDR3, since the read stops 3 residues before it. V and J are TRBV19 and TRBJ1-2, with a tentative D call TRBD1 (5 bases). The CDR3 consists of 15 residues. The germline gives CDR1 LNHDA, CDR2 SQIVND (reference sequence). The V end lost 2 bases, the J end lost 3 bases, and 13 bases lay between the germline ends. CDR3 amino acids: CASSIRQSSYYGYTF. The part of the CDR3 DNA that was read is TGTGCCAGTAGTATACGACAGAGTAGCTACTATGGC.

This clone was counted only a few times. The observed sequence ends 3 residues before the CDR3 terminus, with the missing tail filled in from the germline J gene. The chain combines TRBV7-2 with TRBJ2-3; the match to TRBD1 covers 7 bases. This CDR3 region has 14 residues. Per the germline V gene, CDR1 is SGHTA and CDR2 is FQGNSA. CDR3 sequence reads: CASSQMGQRETQYF. The sequenced CDR3 bases are TGTGCCAGCAGCCAAATGGGACAGAGAGAGACG.

This clone showed up many times. The read ends 3 residues early relative to the CDR3; the germline J gene fills the gap. The J gene is TRBJ1-2, the V gene TRBV5-6; the match to TRBD1 covers 8 bases. This CDR3 spans 13 amino acids. The germline V gene has CDR1 SGHDT and CDR2 YYEEEE. Trimming cost V 6 bases and J 5 bases; bases outside gene matches: 6. The CDR3 DNA, read in part, is TGTGCCAGCACTACCGACAGGGGATATGGC. Amino acid sequence: CASTTDRGYG. From start to end, the CDR3 is CASTTDRGYGYTF.

This clone occurred many times. The read ends 3 residues before the CDR3 terminus; that terminus is restored from the germline J gene. This chain uses TRBV12-5 with TRBJ2-3; possibly TRBD1 for D (5 bases). Germline V CDR1 and CDR2: LGHNT, FRNRAP. V was trimmed by 3 bases and J by 4 bases, leaving 8 bases between them. The CDR3 contains 13 residues. Partial CDR3 DNA: TGTGCTAGTGGTTTTGGGGCCGCAGATACG. Residues: CASGFGAADT. The whole CDR3 sequence is CASGFGAADTQYF. The variable domain in full, with the rest retrieved from reference TRBV12-5 and TRBJ2-3, is DARVTQTPRHKVTEMGQEVTMRCQPILGHNTVFWYRQTMMQGLELLAYFRNRAPLDDSGMPKDRFSAEMPDATLATLKIQPSEPRDSAVYFCASGFGAADTQYFGPGTRLTVL.

This clone showed up just a few times. Read sequence stops 3 residues before the CDR3 end, and the germline J gene provides the missing end. The chain combines TRBV20-1 with TRBJ2-3, with 8 positions matching TRBD1. The germline CDR1 and CDR2 sequences are DFQATT and SNEGSKA (reference sequence). CDR3 length: 14 residues. Partial CDR3 DNA: TGCAGTGCTACCCGGACAGGGACGGGTCAGCCG. It yields the protein CSATRTGTGQP. The full-length CDR3 reads as CSATRTGTGQPQYF.